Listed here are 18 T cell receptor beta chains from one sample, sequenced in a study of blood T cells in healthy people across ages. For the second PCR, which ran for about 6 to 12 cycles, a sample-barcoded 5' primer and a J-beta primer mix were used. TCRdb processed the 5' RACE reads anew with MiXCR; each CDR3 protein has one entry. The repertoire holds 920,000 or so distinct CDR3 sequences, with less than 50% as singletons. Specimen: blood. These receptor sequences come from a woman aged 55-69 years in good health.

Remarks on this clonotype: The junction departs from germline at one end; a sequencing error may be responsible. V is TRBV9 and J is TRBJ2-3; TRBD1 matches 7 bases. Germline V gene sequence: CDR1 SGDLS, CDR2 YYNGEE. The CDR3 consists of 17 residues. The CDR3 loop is CARSSYSNRGFTDTQYF. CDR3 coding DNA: TGTGCCCGCAGCTCATACTCCAACAGGGGATTCACAGATACGCAGTATTTT. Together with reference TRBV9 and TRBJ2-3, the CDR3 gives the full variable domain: DSGVTQTPKHLITATGQRVTLRCSPRSGDLSVYWYQQSLDQGLQFLIQYYNGEERAKGNILERFSAQQFPDLHSELNLSSLELGDSALYFCARSSYSNRGFTDTQYFGPGTRLTVL.

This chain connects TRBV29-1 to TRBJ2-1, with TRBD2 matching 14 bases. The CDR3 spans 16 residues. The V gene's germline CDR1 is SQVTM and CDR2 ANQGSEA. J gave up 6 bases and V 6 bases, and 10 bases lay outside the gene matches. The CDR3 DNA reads TGCAGCGTGACCGGGACTAGCGGGAGAGTGGGCAATGAGCAGTTCTTC. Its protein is CSVTGTSGRVGNEQFF.

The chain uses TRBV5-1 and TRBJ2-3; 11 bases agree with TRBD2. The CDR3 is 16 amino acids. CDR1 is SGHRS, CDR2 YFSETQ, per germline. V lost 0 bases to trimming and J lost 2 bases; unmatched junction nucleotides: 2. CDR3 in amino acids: CASSLALAGDTDTQYF. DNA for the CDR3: TGCGCCAGCAGCTTGGCACTAGCGGGAGACACAGATACGCAGTATTTT.

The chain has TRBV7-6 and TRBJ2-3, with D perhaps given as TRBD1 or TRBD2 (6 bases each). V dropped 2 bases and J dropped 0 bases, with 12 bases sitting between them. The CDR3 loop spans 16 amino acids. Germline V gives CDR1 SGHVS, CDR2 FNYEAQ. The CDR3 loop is CASSLRQGTSTDTQYF. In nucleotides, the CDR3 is TGTGCCAGCAGCTTAAGGCAGGGGACTAGCACAGATACGCAGTATTTT.

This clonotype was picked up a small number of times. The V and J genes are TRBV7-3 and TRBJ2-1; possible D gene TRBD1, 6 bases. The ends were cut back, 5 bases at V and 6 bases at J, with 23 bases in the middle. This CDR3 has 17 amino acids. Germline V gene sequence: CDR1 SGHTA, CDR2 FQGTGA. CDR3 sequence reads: CASSPTGSIRVGNEQFF. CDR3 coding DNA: TGTGCCAGCAGCCCGACAGGTTCCATACGAGTAGGCAATGAGCAGTTCTTC.

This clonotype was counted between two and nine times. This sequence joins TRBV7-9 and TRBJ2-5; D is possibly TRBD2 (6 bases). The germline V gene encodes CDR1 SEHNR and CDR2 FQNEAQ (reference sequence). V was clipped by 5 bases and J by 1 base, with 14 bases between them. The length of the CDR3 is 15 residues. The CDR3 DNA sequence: TGTGCCAGCAGCCCCTGGAGGGCCGGCCAAGAGACCCAGTACTTC. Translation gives CASSPWRAGQETQYF. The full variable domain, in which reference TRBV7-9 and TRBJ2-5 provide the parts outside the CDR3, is DTGVSQNPRHKITKRGQNVTFRCDPISEHNRLYWYRQTLGQGPEFLTYFQNEAQLEKSRLLSDRFSAERPKGSFSTLEIQRTEQGDSAMYLCASSPWRAGQETQYFGPGTRLLVL.

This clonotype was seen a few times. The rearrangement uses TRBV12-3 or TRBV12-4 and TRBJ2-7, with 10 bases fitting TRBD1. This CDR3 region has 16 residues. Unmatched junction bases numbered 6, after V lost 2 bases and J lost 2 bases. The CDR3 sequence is CASSLRGTGAAYEQYF. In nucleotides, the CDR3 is TGTGCCAGCAGTTTACGGGGGACAGGGGCAGCCTACGAGCAGTACTTC.

The CDR3 region has the DNA TGCAGCGTTGAAGAGGCGGGGGGGAAGTACGAGCAGTACTTC. Translated, it gives CSVEEAGGKYEQYF. V and J are TRBV29-1 and TRBJ2-7, with 9 bases lining up with TRBD2. The V segment lost 0 bases and the J segment 4 bases; nucleotides outside the gene matches: 4. The CDR3 totals 14 residues. Germline CDR1 reads SQVTM; CDR2 reads ANQGSEA.

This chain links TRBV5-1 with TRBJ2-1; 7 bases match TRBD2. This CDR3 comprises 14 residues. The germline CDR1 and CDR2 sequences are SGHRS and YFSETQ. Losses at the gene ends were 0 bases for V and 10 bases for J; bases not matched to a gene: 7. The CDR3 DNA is TGCGCCAGCAGCTTGGCGGGAGGAGTCGGGGAGCAGTTCTTC. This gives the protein CASSLAGGVGEQFF.

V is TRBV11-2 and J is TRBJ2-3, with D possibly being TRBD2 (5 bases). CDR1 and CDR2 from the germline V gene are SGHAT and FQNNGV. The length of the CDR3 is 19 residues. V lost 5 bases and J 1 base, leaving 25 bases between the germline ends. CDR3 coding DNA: TGTGCCAGCAGCCCCACCCCGGGCGTAGTGGGAGTAGGCACAGATACGCAGTATTTT. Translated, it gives CASSPTPGVVGVGTDTQYF.

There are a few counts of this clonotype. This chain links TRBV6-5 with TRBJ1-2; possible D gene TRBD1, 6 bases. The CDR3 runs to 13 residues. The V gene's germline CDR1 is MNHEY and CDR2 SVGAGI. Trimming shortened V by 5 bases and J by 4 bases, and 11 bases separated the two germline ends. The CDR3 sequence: CASSQETGYGYTF. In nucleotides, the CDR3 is TGTGCCAGCAGTCAAGAGACAGGCTATGGCTACACCTTC.

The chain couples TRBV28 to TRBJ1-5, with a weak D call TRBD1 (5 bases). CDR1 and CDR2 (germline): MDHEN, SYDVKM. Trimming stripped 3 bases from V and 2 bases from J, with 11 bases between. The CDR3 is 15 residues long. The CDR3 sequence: CASSLGVTGNQPQHF. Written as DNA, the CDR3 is TGTGCCAGCAGTTTGGGGGTAACCGGCAATCAGCCCCAGCATTTT.

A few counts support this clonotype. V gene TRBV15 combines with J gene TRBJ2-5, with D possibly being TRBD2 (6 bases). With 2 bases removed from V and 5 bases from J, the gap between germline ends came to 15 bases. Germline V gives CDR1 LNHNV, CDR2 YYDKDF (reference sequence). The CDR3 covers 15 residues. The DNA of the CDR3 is TGTGCCACCAGCAGACCCGAGACTAGTCGGGAGACCCAGTACTTC. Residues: CATSRPETSRETQYF. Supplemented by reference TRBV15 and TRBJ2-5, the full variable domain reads DAMVIQNPRYQVTQFGKPVTLSCSQTLNHNVMYWYQQKSSQAPKLLFHYYDKDFNNEADTPDNFQSRRPNTSFCFLDIRSPGLGDTAMYLCATSRPETSRETQYFGPGTRLLVL.

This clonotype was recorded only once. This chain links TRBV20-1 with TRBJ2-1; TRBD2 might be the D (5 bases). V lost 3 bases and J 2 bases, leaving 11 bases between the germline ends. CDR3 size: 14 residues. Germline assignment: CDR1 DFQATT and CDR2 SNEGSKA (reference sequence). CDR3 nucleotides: TGCAGTGCTAGGGCCCTAGCCACCTACAATGAGCAGTTCTTC. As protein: CSARALATYNEQFF.

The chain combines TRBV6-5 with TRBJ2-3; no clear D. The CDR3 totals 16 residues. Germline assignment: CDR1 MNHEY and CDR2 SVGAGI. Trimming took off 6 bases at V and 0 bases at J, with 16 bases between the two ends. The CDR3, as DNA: TGTGCCAGCAGGTATCGTCGGGTATCTAGCACAGATACGCAGTATTTT. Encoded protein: CASRYRRVSSTDTQYF.

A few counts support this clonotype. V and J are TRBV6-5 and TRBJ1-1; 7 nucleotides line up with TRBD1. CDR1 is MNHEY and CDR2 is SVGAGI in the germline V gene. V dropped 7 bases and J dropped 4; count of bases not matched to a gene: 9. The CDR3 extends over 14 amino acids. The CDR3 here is CASKKGGAGTEAFF. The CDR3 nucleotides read TGTGCCAGCAAAAAAGGGGGCGCGGGCACTGAAGCTTTCTTT.

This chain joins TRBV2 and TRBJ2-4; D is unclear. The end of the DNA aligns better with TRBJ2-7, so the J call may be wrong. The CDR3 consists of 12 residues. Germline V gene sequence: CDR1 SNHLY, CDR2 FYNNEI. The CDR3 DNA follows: TGTGCCAGCAGTGGGCCAAACTACGAGCAGTACTTC. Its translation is CASSGPNYEQYF.

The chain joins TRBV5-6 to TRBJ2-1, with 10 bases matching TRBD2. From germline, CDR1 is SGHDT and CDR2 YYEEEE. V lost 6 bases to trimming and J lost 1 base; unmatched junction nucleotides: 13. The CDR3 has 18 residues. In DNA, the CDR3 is TGTGCCAGCAAAGTTGGCATAGCGGGAGGTTTGTCCTACAATGAGCAGTTCTTC. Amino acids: CASKVGIAGGLSYNEQFF.